A single sample gave rise to the 15 T cell receptor beta chains below, sequenced in a study of cytomegalovirus exposure and HLA in healthy donors. Libraries were prepared by immunoSEQ multiplex PCR; TCRdb keeps only in-frame clonotypes and omits some of them. The repertoire holds roughly 190,000 clones, with roughly 83% as singletons. The source material was PBMCs. The receptors come from a woman younger than 35 in good health and CMV-seronegative.

The chain uses TRBV19 and TRBJ1-2; 9 bases agree with TRBD1. The germline V gene encodes CDR1 LNHDA and CDR2 SQIVND (reference sequence). The V gene end was trimmed by 5 bases and the J gene end by 7 bases; junction bases not matched to a gene: 14. The CDR3 consists of 16 residues. Written as DNA, the CDR3 is TGTGCCAGTAGTTTACCGGATCTTGGACAGGGGTTTGGCTACACCTTC. This gives the protein CASSLPDLGQGFGYTF.

This clone turned up a few times. This sequence joins TRBV5-4 and TRBJ1-5; 9 bases line up with TRBD1. The J segment lost 2 bases and the V segment lost 3 bases, leaving 6 bases of the junction unmatched. Germline CDR1 is SGHNT and CDR2 is YYREEE (reference sequence). The CDR3 spans 16 residues. Here the CDR3 reads CASSYRGLGGNQPQHF. The CDR3 bases are TGTGCCAGCAGCTACAGGGGGCTAGGGGGCAATCAGCCCCAGCATTTT. Full variable domain (missing parts from reference TRBV5-4 and TRBJ1-5): ETGVTQSPTHLIKTRGQQVTLRCSSQSGHNTVSWYQQALGQGPQFIFQYYREEENGRGNFPPRFSGLQFPNYSSELNVNALELDDSALYLCASSYRGLGGNQPQHFGDGTRLSIL.

The chain uses TRBV30 and TRBJ2-2; the match to TRBD2 covers 8 bases. From germline, CDR1 is GTSNPN and CDR2 SVGIG (reference sequence). The CDR3 runs to 16 residues. Trimming cost V 3 bases and J 2 bases; bases outside gene matches: 8. The DNA of the CDR3 is TGTGCCTGGAGAAGCCACGGGGGGGGCAACACCGGGGAGCTGTTTTTT. This gives the protein CAWRSHGGGNTGELFF.

V and J are TRBV20-1 and TRBJ2-1, with D unclear. Per the germline V gene, CDR1 is DFQATT and CDR2 is SNEGSKA (reference sequence). The CDR3 runs 11 residues. V lost 3 bases to trimming and J lost 8 bases, with 8 bases between them. As DNA, the CDR3 is TGCAGTGCTAGTGTCCAGGATGAGCAGTTCTTC. This translates into CSASVQDEQFF.

The chain carries TRBV12-5 and TRBJ1-4; no firm D call. The CDR3 runs 13 residues. Trimming removed 6 bases at V and 8 bases at J, with 13 bases between. The germline CDR1 and CDR2 sequences are LGHNT and FRNRAP. The CDR3 bases are TGTGCTAGTGGCGGAGGAAGCACGGAAAAACTGTTTTTT. Translating gives CASGGGSTEKLFF.

The genes are TRBV30 and TRBJ1-2; 7 nucleotides match TRBD1. The length of the CDR3 is 14 residues. Germline CDR1 reads GTSNPN; CDR2 reads SVGIG (reference sequence). With 4 bases clipped from V and 4 bases from J, the junction kept 9 bases outside the gene matches. In DNA, the CDR3 is TGTGCCTGGACCTCTCAACAGGGGATCTATGGCTACACCTTC. Its translation: CAWTSQQGIYGYTF.

The chain recombines TRBV25-1 with TRBJ2-1, with D tentatively TRBD2 (6 bases). V shed 7 bases and J shed 9 bases, with 22 bases lying between them. The length of the CDR3 is 15 residues. Germline lookup yields CDR1 MGHDK and CDR2 SYGVNS. The CDR3 DNA sequence: TGTGCCAGCACTCTCAAGGGCCTCGGGCGGGGTGAGCAGTTCTTC. As protein: CASTLKGLGRGEQFF.

This clone was seen a single time. V and J are TRBV6-5 and TRBJ2-7; no firm D call. V lost 5 bases and J 2 bases, leaving 10 bases between the germline ends. Germline loops: CDR1 MNHEY, CDR2 SVGAGI. CDR3 size: 13 residues. Written as DNA, the CDR3 is TGTGCCAGCAGTACGAGATTGGCCTACGAGCAGTACTTC. This encodes CASSTRLAYEQYF.

V and J are TRBV2 and TRBJ2-5; TRBD1 matches at 8 bases. CDR3 length equals 15 residues. CDR1 and CDR2 (germline): SNHLY, FYNNEI. V was pared by 6 bases and J by 1 base, with 7 bases of the junction left unmatched. CDR3 in amino acids: CASSPLQGGQETQYF. CDR3 in DNA: TGTGCCAGCAGCCCTTTACAGGGGGGCCAAGAGACCCAGTACTTC.

The chain recombines TRBV7-9 with TRBJ1-1; D uncertain. Germline V lookup: CDR1 SEHNR, CDR2 FQNEAQ (reference sequence). Trimming shortened V by 1 base and J by 6 bases, and 12 bases separated the two germline ends. The CDR3 covers 14 residues. CDR3 in amino acids: CASSLDPGRPEAFF. CDR3 nucleotide sequence: TGTGCCAGCAGCTTAGATCCGGGGAGGCCTGAAGCTTTCTTT.

V is TRBV14 and J is TRBJ2-1; 7 positions match TRBD1. CDR3 length equals 15 residues. The trim removed 2 bases at V and 12 bases at J, leaving 13 bases unmatched. Germline V lookup: CDR1 SGHDN, CDR2 FVKESK. CDR3 amino acids: CASSQTKGARSGQFF. CDR3 bases: TGTGCCAGCAGCCAAACGAAGGGGGCCCGGTCTGGGCAGTTCTTC.

V usage is TRBV5-1 and J usage is TRBJ1-4; no reliable D call. The CDR3 runs 15 residues. V lost 1 base to trimming and J lost 5 bases, with 12 bases between them. Germline V gene sequence: CDR1 SGHRS, CDR2 YFSETQ. The CDR3 here is CASSLYGNQNEKLFF. CDR3 bases: TGCGCCAGCAGCTTGTACGGGAATCAAAATGAAAAACTGTTTTTT.

This clone was detected only a few times. The rearrangement links TRBV7-9 to TRBJ1-2, with 10 bases lining up with TRBD1. The V segment lost 3 bases and the J segment 6 bases; nucleotides outside the gene matches: 10. The CDR3 loop spans 16 amino acids. CDR1 is SEHNR, CDR2 FQNEAQ, per germline (reference sequence). This chain's CDR3 is CASSFVTGGAKHGYTF. For the CDR3, the DNA is TGTGCCAGCAGCTTCGTGACAGGGGGCGCGAAACATGGCTACACCTTC.

A few counts support this clone. The chain carries TRBV29-1 and TRBJ2-6; 12 bases fit TRBD2. CDR1 is SQVTM and CDR2 is ANQGSEA in the germline V gene. Trimming took 3 bases from V and 0 from J; bases not matched to a gene: 12. The CDR3 totals 20 residues. CDR3 coding DNA: TGCAGCGTTGAGACAGGAGGACTAGCGGGGTTCATCTCTGGGGCCAACGTCCTGACTTTC. As protein: CSVETGGLAGFISGANVLTF.

The rearrangement uses TRBV6-5 and TRBJ1-5; no firm D call. Germline CDR1 is MNHEY and CDR2 is SVGAGI. CDR3 length: 13 residues. Trimming took 5 bases from V and 6 from J, leaving 11 bases between them. CDR3 DNA: TGTGCCAGCAGTACCGAATACGGTCAGCCCCAGCATTTT. It yields the protein CASSTEYGQPQHF.